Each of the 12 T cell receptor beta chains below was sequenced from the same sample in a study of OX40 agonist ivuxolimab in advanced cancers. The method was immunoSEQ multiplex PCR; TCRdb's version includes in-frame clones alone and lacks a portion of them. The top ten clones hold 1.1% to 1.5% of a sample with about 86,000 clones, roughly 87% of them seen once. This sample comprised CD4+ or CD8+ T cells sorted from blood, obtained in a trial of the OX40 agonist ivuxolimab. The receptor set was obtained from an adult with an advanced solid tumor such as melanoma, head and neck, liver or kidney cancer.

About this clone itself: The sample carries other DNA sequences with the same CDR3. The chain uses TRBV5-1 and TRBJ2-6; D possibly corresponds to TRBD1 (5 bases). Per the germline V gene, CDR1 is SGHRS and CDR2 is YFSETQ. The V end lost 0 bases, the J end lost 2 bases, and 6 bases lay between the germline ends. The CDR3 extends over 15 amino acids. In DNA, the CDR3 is TGCGCCAGCAGCTTGGAAGGGGCTGGGGCCAACGTCCTGACTTTC. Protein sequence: CASSLEGAGANVLTF.

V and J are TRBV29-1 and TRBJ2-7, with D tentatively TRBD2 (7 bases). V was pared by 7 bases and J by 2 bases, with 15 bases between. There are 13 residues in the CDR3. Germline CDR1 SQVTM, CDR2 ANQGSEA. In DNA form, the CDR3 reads TGCAGCGCTGAGGGGGGGGCGACCTACGAGCAGTACTTC. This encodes CSAEGGATYEQYF.

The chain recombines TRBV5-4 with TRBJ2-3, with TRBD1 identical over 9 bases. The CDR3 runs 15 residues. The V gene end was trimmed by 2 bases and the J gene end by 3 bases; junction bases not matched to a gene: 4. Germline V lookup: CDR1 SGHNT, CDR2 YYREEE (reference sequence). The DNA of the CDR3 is TGTGCCAGCAGCTTAGGGACAGGGAGGACAGATACGCAGTATTTT. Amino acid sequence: CASSLGTGRTDTQYF.

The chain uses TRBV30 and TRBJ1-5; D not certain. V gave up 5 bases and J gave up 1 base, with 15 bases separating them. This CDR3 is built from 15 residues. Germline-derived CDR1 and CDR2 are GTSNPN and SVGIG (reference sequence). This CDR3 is CAWGPGVLSNQPQHF. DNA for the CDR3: TGTGCCTGGGGGCCAGGAGTATTGAGCAATCAGCCCCAGCATTTT. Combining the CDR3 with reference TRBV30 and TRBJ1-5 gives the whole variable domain SQTIHQWPATLVQPVGSPLSLECTVEGTSNPNLYWYRQAAGRGLQLLFYSVGIGQISSEVPQNLSASRPQDRQFILSSKKLLLSDSGFYLCAWGPGVLSNQPQHFGDGTRLSIL.

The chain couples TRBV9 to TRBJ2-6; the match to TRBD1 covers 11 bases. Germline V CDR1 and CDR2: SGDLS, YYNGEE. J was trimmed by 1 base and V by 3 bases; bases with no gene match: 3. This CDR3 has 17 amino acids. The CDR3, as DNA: TGTGCCAGCAGCGGACGGGACAGGGGGTCTGGGGCCAACGTCCTGACTTTC. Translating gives CASSGRDRGSGANVLTF.

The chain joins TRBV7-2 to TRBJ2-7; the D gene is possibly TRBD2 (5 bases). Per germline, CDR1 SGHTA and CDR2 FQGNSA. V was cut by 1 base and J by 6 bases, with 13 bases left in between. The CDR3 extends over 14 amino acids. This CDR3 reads CASSLEGLASEQYF. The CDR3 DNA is TGTGCCAGCAGCTTAGAAGGACTGGCCTCCGAGCAGTACTTC.

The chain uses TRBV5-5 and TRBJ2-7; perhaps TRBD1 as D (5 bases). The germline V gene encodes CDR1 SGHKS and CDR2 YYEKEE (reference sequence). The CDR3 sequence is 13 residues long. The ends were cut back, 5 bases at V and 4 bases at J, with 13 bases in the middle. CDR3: CASRFGRQYEQYF. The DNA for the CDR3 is TGTGCCAGCAGATTTGGGCGACAGTACGAGCAGTACTTC. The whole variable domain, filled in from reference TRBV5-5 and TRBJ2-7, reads DAGVTQSPTHLIKTRGQQVTLRCSPISGHKSVSWYQQVLGQGPQFIFQYYEKEERGRGNFPDRFSARQFPNYSSELNVNALLLGDSALYLCASRFGRQYEQYFGPGTRLTVT.

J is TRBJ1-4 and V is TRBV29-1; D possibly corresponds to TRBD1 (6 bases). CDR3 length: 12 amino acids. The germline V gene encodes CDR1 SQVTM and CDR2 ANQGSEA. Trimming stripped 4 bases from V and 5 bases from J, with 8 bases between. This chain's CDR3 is CSVGGGNEKLFF. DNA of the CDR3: TGCAGCGTTGGAGGGGGGAATGAAAAACTGTTTTTT.

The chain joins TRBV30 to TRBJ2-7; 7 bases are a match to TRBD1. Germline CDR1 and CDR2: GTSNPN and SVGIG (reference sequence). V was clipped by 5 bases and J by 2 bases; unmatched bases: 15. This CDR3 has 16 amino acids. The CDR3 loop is CAWGPQGLILTYEQYF. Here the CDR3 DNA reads TGTGCCTGGGGCCCACAGGGGTTAATTTTAACCTACGAGCAGTACTTC.

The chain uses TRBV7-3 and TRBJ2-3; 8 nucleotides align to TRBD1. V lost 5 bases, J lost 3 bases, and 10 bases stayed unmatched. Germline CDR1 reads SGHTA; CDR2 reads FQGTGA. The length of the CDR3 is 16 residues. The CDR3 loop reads CASSRTGQGGTDTQYF. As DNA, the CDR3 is TGTGCCAGCAGCCGGACTGGACAGGGTGGGACAGATACGCAGTATTTT.

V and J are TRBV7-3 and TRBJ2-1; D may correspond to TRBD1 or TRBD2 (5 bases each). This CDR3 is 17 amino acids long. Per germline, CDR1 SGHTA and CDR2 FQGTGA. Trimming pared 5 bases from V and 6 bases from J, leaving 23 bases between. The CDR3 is CASSAGDSTLEGNEQFF. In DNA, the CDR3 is TGTGCCAGCAGCGCCGGAGACAGCACCCTTGAGGGCAATGAGCAGTTCTTC. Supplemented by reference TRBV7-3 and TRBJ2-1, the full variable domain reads GAGVSQTPSNKVTEKGKYVELRCDPISGHTALYWYRQSLGQGPEFLIYFQGTGAADDSGLPNDRFFAVRPEGSVSTLKIQRTERGDSAVYLCASSAGDSTLEGNEQFFGPGTRLTVL.

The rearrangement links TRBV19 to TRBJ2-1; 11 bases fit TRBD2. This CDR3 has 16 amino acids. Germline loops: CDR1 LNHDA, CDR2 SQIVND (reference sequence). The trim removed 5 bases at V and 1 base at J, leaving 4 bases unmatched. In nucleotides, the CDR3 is TGTGCCAGTAGTGGCCGACTAGCGGGATCCTACAATGAGCAGTTCTTC. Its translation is CASSGRLAGSYNEQFF.